Below, 28 T cell receptor beta chains from the same sample are listed, as sequenced in a study of Ad26.COV2.S vaccination and SARS-CoV-2 variants (dated by TCRdb to 2020 to 2023). The library was prepared using the immunoSEQ multiplex PCR assay. Entries here come from immuneACCESS through TCRdb and include only in-frame sequences with V and J called. Some clones fail to appear in such tables; in the studies checked, an unresolved V gene covers under half of the shortfall, and the cause of the remainder is unknown. This sample is represented by about 430,000 clones; around 90% of them were singletons. Of the sample, more than 9% falls within the top ten clones. The sample's treatment or condition label, decoded: some 20 received Ad26.COV2.S at low or high dose, single or two shots; 5 received placebo; per-sample allocation not given. For vaccine and placebo recipients, the sequenced repertoires came from samples collected on day 63 after the first injection.

Sequenced here: peripheral blood, sampled in a trial of Ad26.COV2.S vaccine versus placebo. The receptors were sampled from a person aged 18 to 59 who received the Ad26.COV2.S COVID-19 vaccine or a placebo.

The chain uses TRBV18 and TRBJ2-1; TRBD2 matches at 11 bases. The CDR3 has 16 amino acids. V lost 0 bases to trimming and J lost 7 bases; unmatched junction nucleotides: 5. In germline, CDR1 is KGHSH, CDR2 LQKENI. This CDR3 reads CASSPPSLAGGNEQFF. The CDR3 nucleotides read TGTGCCAGCTCACCACCGAGCCTAGCGGGAGGAAATGAGCAGTTCTTC. Drawing the rest from reference TRBV18 and TRBJ2-1, the complete variable domain is NAGVMQNPRHLVRRRGQEARLRCSPMKGHSHVYWYRQLPEEGLKFMVYLQKENIIDESGMPKERFSAEFPKEGPSILRIQQVVRGDSAAYFCASSPPSLAGGNEQFFGPGTRLTVL.

This chain links TRBV9 with TRBJ2-7, with D perhaps matching TRBD1 (6 bases). V was trimmed by 0 bases and J by 5 bases, leaving 12 bases between them. The CDR3 covers 14 residues. Germline V CDR1 and CDR2: SGDLS, YYNGEE. In DNA form, the CDR3 reads TGTGCCAGCAGCGTAGAGCAGGGGTTACACGAGCAGTACTTC. Translated: CASSVEQGLHEQYF.

The chain links TRBV28 to TRBJ2-5; the match to TRBD1 covers 7 bases. This CDR3 has 13 amino acids. CDR1 MDHEN and CDR2 SYDVKM come from the germline V gene. Unmatched junction bases numbered 6, after V lost 6 bases and J lost 5 bases. The DNA of the CDR3 is TGTGCCAGCAGAAGACAGGGTTTCGAGACCCAGTACTTC. As protein: CASRRQGFETQYF. Complete variable domain (other parts from reference TRBV28 and TRBJ2-5): DVKVTQSSRYLVKRTGEKVFLECVQDMDHENMFWYRQDPGLGLRLIYFSYDVKMKEKGDIPEGYSVSREKKERFSLILESASTNQTSMYLCASRRQGFETQYFGPGTRLLVL.

The chain uses TRBV30 and TRBJ2-2, with 9 bases identical to TRBD2. Germline V gene lookup returns CDR1 GTSNPN and CDR2 SVGIG (reference sequence). V was clipped by 7 bases and J by 6 bases; unmatched bases: 6. The CDR3 is 13 amino acids. CDR3 region: CAFGTSWPGELFF. CDR3 sequence (DNA): TGTGCCTTCGGGACTAGCTGGCCCGGGGAGCTGTTTTTT.

The rearrangement joins TRBV19 to TRBJ1-3, with TRBD1 identical over 11 bases. The V gene end was trimmed by 7 bases and the J gene end by 3 bases; junction bases not matched to a gene: 11. The germline V gene encodes CDR1 LNHDA and CDR2 SQIVND (reference sequence). This CDR3 contains 17 residues. CDR3 in DNA: TGTGCCAGTAAAAGAGGACAGGGGGCGTCATATGGAAACACCATATATTTT. The encoded protein is CASKRGQGASYGNTIYF.

This clone was recorded only once. This rearrangement joins TRBV5-4 to TRBJ2-5, with 10 bases that match TRBD2. The CDR3 totals 13 residues. From germline, CDR1 is SGHNT and CDR2 YYREEE (reference sequence). V was clipped by 4 bases and J by 5 bases; unmatched bases: 2. The CDR3 loop reads CASSKGLAETQYF. The CDR3 region has the DNA TGTGCCAGCAGCAAGGGACTAGCGGAGACCCAGTACTTC.

Concerning this clone: This sample includes further DNA sequences coding for the same CDR3. The rearrangement uses TRBV3-1 (or the pseudogene TRBV3-2) and TRBJ2-7; D is undetermined. Germline CDR1 is LGHDT and CDR2 is YNNKEL (reference sequence). There are 14 residues in the CDR3. Between the trimmed V and J ends, which lost 0 bases and 1 base, there was a span of 7 bases. DNA for the CDR3: TGTGCCAGCAGCCAAGACTCAGGTTCCTACGAGCAGTACTTC. Its translation: CASSQDSGSYEQYF.

V usage is TRBV30 and J usage is TRBJ1-4; a weak D match, TRBD1 (5 bases). CDR1 and CDR2 from the germline V gene are GTSNPN and SVGIG (reference sequence). Between the trimmed V and J ends, which lost 1 base and 6 bases, there was a span of 9 bases. CDR3 length equals 13 residues. CDR3 sequence (DNA): TGTGCCTGGAGTGGGGGGGATTATGAAAAACTGTTTTTT. Translating gives CAWSGGDYEKLFF.

This sequence joins TRBV9 and TRBJ2-1, with D perhaps TRBD1 (6 bases). V shed 0 bases and J shed 4 bases, with 8 bases lying between them. Germline CDR1 is SGDLS and CDR2 is YYNGEE. This CDR3 spans 14 amino acids. The CDR3 DNA reads as TGTGCCAGCAGCGTAGAAGACAGGTACAATGAGCAGTTCTTC. Its protein is CASSVEDRYNEQFF.

This chain uses TRBV28 with TRBJ1-1; no definite D call. The CDR3 contains 12 residues. Germline-derived CDR1 and CDR2 are MDHEN and SYDVKM. Trimming removed 3 bases at V and 1 base at J, with 3 bases between. CDR3 protein: CASSFKNTEAFF. CDR3 DNA sequence: TGTGCCAGCAGTTTTAAGAACACTGAAGCTTTCTTT.

CDR3 sequence (DNA): TGTGCCAGCAGCAAAGGGGGGACCCAAACTAATGAGCAGTTCTTC. Translation: CASSKGGTQTNEQFF. The chain joins TRBV7-2 to TRBJ2-1, with D perhaps matching TRBD1 or TRBD2 (6 bases each). Germline V lookup: CDR1 SGHTA, CDR2 FQGNSA. The CDR3 spans 15 residues. V shed 5 bases and J shed 7 bases, with 18 bases lying between them.

This chain connects TRBV15 to TRBJ2-1, with TRBD1 identical over 9 bases. Per the germline V gene, CDR1 is LNHNV and CDR2 is YYDKDF (reference sequence). Trimming took 8 bases from V and 5 from J; bases not matched to a gene: 19. The CDR3 runs 18 residues. In DNA, the CDR3 is TGTGCCACCGGAGACGGGTATCCAGGACAGGGGCGACACAATGAGCAGTTCTTC. Amino acid sequence: CATGDGYPGQGRHNEQFF. Filled out from reference TRBV15 and TRBJ2-1, the complete variable domain reads DAMVIQNPRYQVTQFGKPVTLSCSQTLNHNVMYWYQQKSSQAPKLLFHYYDKDFNNEADTPDNFQSRRPNTSFCFLDIRSPGLGDTAMYLCATGDGYPGQGRHNEQFFGPGTRLTVL.

A few counts support this clone. CDR3 coding DNA: TGTGCCAGCAGCTCCCAGGGACAGCCTAATGAAAAACTGTTTTTT. Translation gives CASSSQGQPNEKLFF. The chain combines TRBV7-2 with TRBJ1-4; 7 positions agree with TRBD1. The V and J ends lost 4 bases and 3 bases, in that order; junction bases with no gene match: 5. Germline CDR1 reads SGHTA; CDR2 reads FQGNSA. The CDR3 totals 15 residues. Looking up the rest from reference TRBV7-2 and TRBJ1-4 gives the full variable domain: GAGVSQSPSNKVTEKGKDVELRCDPISGHTALYWYRQSLGQGLEFLIYFQGNSAPDKSGLPSDRFSAERTGGSVSTLTIQRTQQEDSAVYLCASSSQGQPNEKLFFGSGTQLSVL.

This chain links TRBV28 with TRBJ2-7, with D tentatively TRBD1 or TRBD2 (5 bases each). The germline V and J ends were trimmed by 7 bases and 5 bases, with 21 bases remaining between them. Germline V gene data show CDR1 as MDHEN and CDR2 as SYDVKM. The CDR3 is 15 residues long. CDR3 in DNA: TGTGCCAGCACCCCTCCGGGGCTAGCTTTGCACGAGCAGTACTTC. Its protein is CASTPPGLALHEQYF.

The V gene is TRBV30, the J gene TRBJ2-1; D remains unclear. The CDR3 runs 12 residues. V lost 2 bases and J 6 bases, leaving 8 bases between the germline ends. Germline-derived CDR1 and CDR2 are GTSNPN and SVGIG (reference sequence). DNA of the CDR3: TGTGCCTGGAGTCGTACACCCAATGAGCAGTTCTTC. Encoded protein: CAWSRTPNEQFF.

This clone was detected only once. The chain employs TRBV27 and TRBJ1-2; weak D call: TRBD1 (5 bases). Germline CDR1 and CDR2: MNHEY and SMNVEV (reference sequence). CDR3 length: 13 residues. The germline V and J ends were trimmed by 2 bases and 7 bases, with 11 bases remaining between them. The CDR3 DNA reads as TGTGCCAGCAGTTTAGGCCCAGGGAGTGGCTACACCTTC. It specifies CASSLGPGSGYTF.

Regarding this clone: A junction boundary mismatches the germline segment, possibly from a read error. The chain couples TRBV7-9 to TRBJ2-3; 10 nucleotides agree with TRBD1. Germline CDR1 and CDR2: SEHNR and FQNEAQ (reference sequence). The CDR3 has 15 amino acids. CDR3 amino acids: CASILTGTGADTQYF. CDR3 coding DNA: TGTGCCAGCATCTTAACCGGGACAGGGGCAGATACGCAGTATTTT.

The rearrangement links TRBV19 to TRBJ2-6; possible D gene TRBD1, 6 bases. Between the trimmed V and J ends, which lost 5 bases and 0 bases, there was a span of 14 bases. The CDR3 is made up of 17 amino acids. The germline V gene has CDR1 LNHDA and CDR2 SQIVND (reference sequence). Here the CDR3 DNA reads TGTGCCAGTAGTCTTGACAGGTTACTCTCTGGGGCCAACGTCCTGACTTTC. As protein: CASSLDRLLSGANVLTF. The full variable domain, in which reference TRBV19 and TRBJ2-6 provide the parts outside the CDR3, is DGGITQSPKYLFRKEGQNVTLSCEQNLNHDAMYWYRQDPGQGLRLIYYSQIVNDFQKGDIAEGYSVSREKKESFPLTVTSAQKNPTAFYLCASSLDRLLSGANVLTFGAGSRLTVL.

This sequence joins TRBV19 and TRBJ2-3; the match to TRBD1 covers 7 bases. J was trimmed by 0 bases and V by 5 bases; bases with no gene match: 8. Germline CDR1 reads LNHDA; CDR2 reads SQIVND (reference sequence). This CDR3 comprises 16 residues. For the CDR3, the DNA is TGTGCCAGTAGTGAACCAGGGGGATCTAGCACAGATACGCAGTATTTT. Translation gives CASSEPGGSSTDTQYF.

The chain combines TRBV5-1 with TRBJ1-2; D is unclear. This CDR3 has 13 residues. Germline V gene lookup returns CDR1 SGHRS and CDR2 YFSETQ. Trimming took off 0 bases at V and 4 bases at J, with 7 bases between the two ends. CDR3 region: CASSLEAPYGYTF. The CDR3 coding sequence is TGCGCCAGCAGCTTGGAGGCTCCCTATGGCTACACCTTC.

The chain employs TRBV7-9 and TRBJ2-7, with D tentatively TRBD1 (6 bases). This CDR3 is 15 amino acids long. Germline loops: CDR1 SEHNR, CDR2 FQNEAQ (reference sequence). The V end was cut by 0 bases, the J end by 7 bases, with 16 bases between. DNA for the CDR3: TGTGCCAGCAGCTTAGCGTCTCAGGGGATAAGGGAGCAGTACTTC. The encoded protein is CASSLASQGIREQYF.

The chain combines TRBV10-2 with TRBJ2-7; D remains unclear. Germline V lookup: CDR1 WSHSY, CDR2 SAAADI. The CDR3 consists of 15 residues. V was shortened by 2 bases and J by 0 bases, with 11 bases between the two germline ends. Here the CDR3 reads CASSEGIGVSYEQYF. The CDR3 nucleotides read TGCGCCAGCAGTGAGGGTATTGGAGTCTCCTACGAGCAGTACTTC.

This chain joins TRBV11-3 and TRBJ2-1, with D possibly matching TRBD1 (5 bases). CDR1 SGHNT and CDR2 YENEEA come from the germline V gene. Trimming shortened V by 2 bases and J by 5 bases, and 16 bases separated the two germline ends. There are 16 residues in the CDR3. The CDR3, as DNA: TGTGCCAGCAGCTTATATAGTACAGGAGCTAACAATGAGCAGTTCTTC. Translation: CASSLYSTGANNEQFF.

The gene calls are TRBV11-2 and TRBJ2-5; D is undetermined. Germline V gene lookup returns CDR1 SGHAT and CDR2 FQNNGV. Trimming stripped 6 bases from V and 5 bases from J, with 16 bases between. This CDR3 is built from 14 residues. The CDR3 DNA reads as TGTGCCAGCAGTCCCCAGATGGGGTGGGAGACCCAGTACTTC. This sequence encodes CASSPQMGWETQYF.

V usage is TRBV23-1 and J usage is TRBJ1-5; no definite D call. TRBV23-1 has ORF status, its function being uncertain. Trimming took off 0 bases at V and 0 bases at J, with 24 bases between the two ends. The CDR3 runs 21 residues. The CDR3 loop reads CASSQSIVGIESRYSNQPQHF. The CDR3 region has the DNA TGCGCCAGCAGTCAATCGATCGTAGGCATCGAGTCGCGTTATAGCAATCAGCCCCAGCATTTT.

The J gene is TRBJ1-1, the V gene TRBV5-4, with TRBD1 matching 7 bases. This CDR3 region has 14 residues. Trimming cost V 4 bases and J 4 bases; bases outside gene matches: 7. The germline CDR1 and CDR2 sequences are SGHNT and YYREEE (reference sequence). The CDR3 region is CASSRSGQPTEAFF. DNA for the CDR3: TGTGCCAGCAGCCGCTCGGGACAGCCCACTGAAGCTTTCTTT.

The rearrangement uses TRBV18 and TRBJ2-3; no clear D. The CDR3 covers 14 residues. V lost 2 bases, J lost 5 bases, and 11 bases lay in between. Germline V gene data show CDR1 as KGHSH and CDR2 as LQKENI. The CDR3 nucleotides read TGTGCCAGCTCACCATCCGCAAGAGAAGATACGCAGTATTTT. Translated: CASSPSAREDTQYF.

This clone was recorded once. The CDR3 region has the DNA TGTGCCAGCAGCCAGGACAGGGCCGCTAATGAAAAACTGTTTTTT. Encoded protein: CASSQDRAANEKLFF. The chain employs TRBV7-9 and TRBJ1-4, with 8 positions matching TRBD1. This CDR3 contains 15 residues. V shed 5 bases and J 3 bases; nucleotides not matched to a gene: 5. Germline loops: CDR1 SEHNR, CDR2 FQNEAQ (reference sequence).